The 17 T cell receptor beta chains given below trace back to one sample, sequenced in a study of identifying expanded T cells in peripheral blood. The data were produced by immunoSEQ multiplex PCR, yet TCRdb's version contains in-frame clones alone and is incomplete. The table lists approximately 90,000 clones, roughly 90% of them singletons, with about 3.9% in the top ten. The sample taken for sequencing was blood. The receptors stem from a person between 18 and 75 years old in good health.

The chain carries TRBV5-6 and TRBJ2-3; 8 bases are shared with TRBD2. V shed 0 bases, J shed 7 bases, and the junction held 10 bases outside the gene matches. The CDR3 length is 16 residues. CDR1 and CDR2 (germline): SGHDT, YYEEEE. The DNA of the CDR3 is TGTGCCAGCAGCTTGGCCGGGAGGGAGATAGGGAATACGCAGTATTTT. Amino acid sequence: CASSLAGREIGNTQYF.

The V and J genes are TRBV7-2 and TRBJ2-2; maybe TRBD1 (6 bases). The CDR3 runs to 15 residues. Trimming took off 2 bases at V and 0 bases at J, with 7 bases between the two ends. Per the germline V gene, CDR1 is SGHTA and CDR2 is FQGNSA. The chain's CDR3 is CASSLRTANTGELFF. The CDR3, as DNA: TGTGCCAGCAGCTTAAGGACAGCGAACACCGGGGAGCTGTTTTTT.

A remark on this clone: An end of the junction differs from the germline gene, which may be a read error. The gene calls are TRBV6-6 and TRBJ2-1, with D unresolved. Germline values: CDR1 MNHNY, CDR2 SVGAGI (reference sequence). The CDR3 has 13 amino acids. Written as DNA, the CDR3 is TGTGCCAGCAGTGACTCGTCTGAGAATGAGCAGTTCTTC. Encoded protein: CASSDSSENEQFF.

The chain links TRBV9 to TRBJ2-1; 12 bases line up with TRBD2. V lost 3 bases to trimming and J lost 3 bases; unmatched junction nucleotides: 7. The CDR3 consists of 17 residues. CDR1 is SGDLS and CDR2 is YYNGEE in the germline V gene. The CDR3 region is CASSEASGGAFYNEQFF. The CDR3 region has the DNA TGTGCCAGCAGCGAGGCTAGCGGGGGGGCTTTCTACAATGAGCAGTTCTTC.

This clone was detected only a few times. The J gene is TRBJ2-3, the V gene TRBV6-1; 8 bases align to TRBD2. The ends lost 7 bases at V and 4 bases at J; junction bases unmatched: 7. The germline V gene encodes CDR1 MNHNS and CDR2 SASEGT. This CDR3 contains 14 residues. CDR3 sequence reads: CASTGTSDADTQYF. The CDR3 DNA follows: TGTGCCAGCACCGGGACTAGTGACGCAGATACGCAGTATTTT.

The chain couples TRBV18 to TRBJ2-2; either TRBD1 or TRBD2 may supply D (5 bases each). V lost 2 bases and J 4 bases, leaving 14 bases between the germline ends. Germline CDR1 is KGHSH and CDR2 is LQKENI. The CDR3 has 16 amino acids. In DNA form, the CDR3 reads TGTGCCAGCTCACCAATTGGGGGAGTCCGCACCGGGGAGCTGTTTTTT. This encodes CASSPIGGVRTGELFF.

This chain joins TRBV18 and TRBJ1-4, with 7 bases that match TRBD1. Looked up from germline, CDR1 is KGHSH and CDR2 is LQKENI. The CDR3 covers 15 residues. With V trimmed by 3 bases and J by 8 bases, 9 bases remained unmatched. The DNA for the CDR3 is TGTGCCAGCTCACCGAAAACAGGGGTGAGAGAAAAACTGTTTTTT. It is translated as CASSPKTGVREKLFF.

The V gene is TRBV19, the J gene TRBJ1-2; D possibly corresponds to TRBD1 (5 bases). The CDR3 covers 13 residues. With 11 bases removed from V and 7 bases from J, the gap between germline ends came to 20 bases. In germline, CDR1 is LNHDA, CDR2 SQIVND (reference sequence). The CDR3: CASSGQTRFGYTF. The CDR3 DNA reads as TGTGCCTCCTCAGGACAAACCCGTTTTGGCTACACCTTC.

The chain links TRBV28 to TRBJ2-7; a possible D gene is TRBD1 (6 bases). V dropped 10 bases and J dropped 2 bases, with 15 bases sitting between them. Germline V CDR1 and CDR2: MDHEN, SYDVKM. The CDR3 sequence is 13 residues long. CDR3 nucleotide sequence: TGTGCCACCCACCGGGACATCCCCTACGAGCAGTACTTC. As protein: CATHRDIPYEQYF.

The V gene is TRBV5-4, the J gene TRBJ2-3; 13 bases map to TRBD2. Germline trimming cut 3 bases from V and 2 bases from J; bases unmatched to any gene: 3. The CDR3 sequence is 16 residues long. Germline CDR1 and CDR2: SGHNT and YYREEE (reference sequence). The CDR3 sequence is CASSSGTSGITDTQYF. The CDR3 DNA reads TGTGCCAGCAGCTCCGGGACTAGCGGGATCACAGATACGCAGTATTTT.

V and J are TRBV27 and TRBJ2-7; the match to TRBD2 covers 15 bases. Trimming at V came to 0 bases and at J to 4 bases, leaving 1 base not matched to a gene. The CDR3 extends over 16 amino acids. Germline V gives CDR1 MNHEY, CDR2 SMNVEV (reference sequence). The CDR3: CASSLSGTSGRYEQYF. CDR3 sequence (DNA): TGTGCCAGCAGTTTATCCGGGACTAGCGGGAGGTACGAGCAGTACTTC.

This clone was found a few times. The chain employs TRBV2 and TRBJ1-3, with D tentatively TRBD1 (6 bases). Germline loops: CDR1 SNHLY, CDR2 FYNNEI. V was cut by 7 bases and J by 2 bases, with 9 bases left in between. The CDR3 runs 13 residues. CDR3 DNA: TGTGCCAGCAAGGGGGTGACTGGAAACACCATATATTTT. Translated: CASKGVTGNTIYF.

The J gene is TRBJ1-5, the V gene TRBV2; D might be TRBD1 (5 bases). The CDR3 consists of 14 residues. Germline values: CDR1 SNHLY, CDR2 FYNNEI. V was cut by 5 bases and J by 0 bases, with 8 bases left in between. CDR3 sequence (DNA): TGTGCCAGCAGTAGGGACGATAGCAATCAGCCCCAGCATTTT. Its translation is CASSRDDSNQPQHF.

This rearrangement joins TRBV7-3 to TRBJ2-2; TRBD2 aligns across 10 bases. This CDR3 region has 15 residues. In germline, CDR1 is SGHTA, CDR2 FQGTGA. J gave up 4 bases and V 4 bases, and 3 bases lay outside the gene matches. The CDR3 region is CASSSSGGATGELFF. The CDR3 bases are TGTGCCAGCAGCTCCAGCGGGGGGGCCACCGGGGAGCTGTTTTTT.

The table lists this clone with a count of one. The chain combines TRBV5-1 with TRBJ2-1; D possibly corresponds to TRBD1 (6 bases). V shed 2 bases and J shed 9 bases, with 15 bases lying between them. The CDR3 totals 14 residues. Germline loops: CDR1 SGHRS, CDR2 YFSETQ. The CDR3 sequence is CASSLGGASGEQFF. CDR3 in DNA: TGCGCCAGCAGCTTAGGGGGAGCGTCTGGTGAGCAGTTCTTC.

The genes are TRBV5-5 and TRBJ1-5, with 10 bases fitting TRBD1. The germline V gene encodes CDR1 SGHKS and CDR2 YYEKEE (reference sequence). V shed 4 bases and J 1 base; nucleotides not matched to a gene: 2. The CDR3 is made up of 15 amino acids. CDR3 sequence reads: CASSPGQGSNQPQHF. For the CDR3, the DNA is TGTGCCAGCAGCCCGGGACAGGGGAGCAATCAGCCCCAGCATTTT.

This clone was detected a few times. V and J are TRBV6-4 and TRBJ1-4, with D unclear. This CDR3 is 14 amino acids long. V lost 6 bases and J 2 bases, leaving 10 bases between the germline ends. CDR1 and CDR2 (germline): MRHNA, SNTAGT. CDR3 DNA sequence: TGTGCCAGCAGCGAGGGTGGCACTAATGAAAAACTGTTTTTT. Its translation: CASSEGGTNEKLFF.